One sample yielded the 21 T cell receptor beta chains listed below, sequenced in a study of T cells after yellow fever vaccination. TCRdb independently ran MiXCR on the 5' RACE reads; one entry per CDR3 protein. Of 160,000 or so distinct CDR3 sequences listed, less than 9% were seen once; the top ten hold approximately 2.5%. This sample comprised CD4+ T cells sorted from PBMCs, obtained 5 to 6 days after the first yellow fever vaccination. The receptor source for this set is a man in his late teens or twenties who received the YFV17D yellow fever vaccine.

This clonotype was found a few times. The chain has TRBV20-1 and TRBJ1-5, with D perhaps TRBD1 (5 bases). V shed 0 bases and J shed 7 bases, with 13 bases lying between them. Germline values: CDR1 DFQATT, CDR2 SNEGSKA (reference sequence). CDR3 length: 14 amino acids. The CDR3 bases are TGCAGTGCTAGAGATGGGGCTGGTGGACAGCCCCAGCATTTT. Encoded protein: CSARDGAGGQPQHF.

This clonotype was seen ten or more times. The CDR3 region is CASSLDRVDTQYF. As DNA, the CDR3 is TGTGCCAGCAGCCTGGACAGGGTGGATACGCAGTATTTT. This rearrangement joins TRBV5-6 to TRBJ2-3; 8 bases map to TRBD1. V lost 4 bases, J lost 6 bases, and 4 bases stayed unmatched. The CDR3 length is 13 residues. Germline V gene lookup returns CDR1 SGHDT and CDR2 YYEEEE. The full variable domain, with the rest looked up from reference TRBV5-6 and TRBJ2-3, is DAGVTQSPTHLIKTRGQQVTLRCSPKSGHDTVSWYQQALGQGPQFIFQYYEEEERQRGNFPDRFSGHQFPNYSSELNVNALLLGDSALYLCASSLDRVDTQYFGPGTRLTVL.

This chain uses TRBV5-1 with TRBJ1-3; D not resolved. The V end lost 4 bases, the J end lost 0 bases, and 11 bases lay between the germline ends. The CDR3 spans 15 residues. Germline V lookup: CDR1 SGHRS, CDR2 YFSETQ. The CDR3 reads CASSLNDNSGNTIYF. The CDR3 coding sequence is TGCGCCAGCAGCCTCAATGACAACTCTGGAAACACCATATATTTT.

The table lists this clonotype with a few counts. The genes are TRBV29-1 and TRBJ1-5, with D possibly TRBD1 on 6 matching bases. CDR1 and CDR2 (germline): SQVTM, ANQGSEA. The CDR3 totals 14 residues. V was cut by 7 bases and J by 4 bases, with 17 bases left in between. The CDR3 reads CSAGGPGVNQPQHF. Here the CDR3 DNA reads TGCAGCGCCGGAGGCCCAGGGGTGAATCAGCCCCAGCATTTT. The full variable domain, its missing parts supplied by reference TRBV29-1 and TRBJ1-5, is SAVISQKPSRDICQRGTSLTIQCQVDSQVTMMFWYRQQPGQSLTLIATANQGSEATYESGFVIDKFPISRPNLTFSTLTVSNMSPEDSSIYLCSAGGPGVNQPQHFGDGTRLSIL.

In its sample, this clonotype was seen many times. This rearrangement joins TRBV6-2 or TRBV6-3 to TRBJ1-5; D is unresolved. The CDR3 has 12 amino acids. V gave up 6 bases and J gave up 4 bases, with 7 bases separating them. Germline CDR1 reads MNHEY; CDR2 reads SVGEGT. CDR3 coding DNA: TGTGCCAGCAGCCAAACGAATCAGCCCCAGCATTTT. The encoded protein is CASSQTNQPQHF.

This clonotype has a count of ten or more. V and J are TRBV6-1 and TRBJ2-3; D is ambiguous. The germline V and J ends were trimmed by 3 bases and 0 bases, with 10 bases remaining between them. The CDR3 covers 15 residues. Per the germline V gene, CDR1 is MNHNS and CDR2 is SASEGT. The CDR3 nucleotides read TGTGCCAGCAGTGAGGCGAGTGCTAGCACAGATACGCAGTATTTT. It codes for CASSEASASTDTQYF.

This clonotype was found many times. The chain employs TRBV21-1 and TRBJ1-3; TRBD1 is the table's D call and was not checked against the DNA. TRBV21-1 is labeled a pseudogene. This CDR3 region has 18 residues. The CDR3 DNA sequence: TGTGCCAGCAGCCCCATTTGGGGCGGCTTGGACTCTGGAAACACCATATATTTT. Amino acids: CASSPIWGGLDSGNTIYF.

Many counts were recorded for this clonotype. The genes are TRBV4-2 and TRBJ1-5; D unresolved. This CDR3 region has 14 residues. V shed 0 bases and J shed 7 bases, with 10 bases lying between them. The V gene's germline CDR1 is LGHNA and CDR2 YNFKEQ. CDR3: CASSQEEGAQPQHF. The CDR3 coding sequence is TGTGCCAGCAGCCAAGAGGAGGGAGCCCAGCCCCAGCATTTT.

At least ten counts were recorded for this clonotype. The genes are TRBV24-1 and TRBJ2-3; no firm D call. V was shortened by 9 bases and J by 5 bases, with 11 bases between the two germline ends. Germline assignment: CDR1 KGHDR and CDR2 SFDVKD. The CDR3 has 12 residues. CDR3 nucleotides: TGTGCCACCGGACCCCCCGGAGATACGCAGTATTTT. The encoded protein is CATGPPGDTQYF.

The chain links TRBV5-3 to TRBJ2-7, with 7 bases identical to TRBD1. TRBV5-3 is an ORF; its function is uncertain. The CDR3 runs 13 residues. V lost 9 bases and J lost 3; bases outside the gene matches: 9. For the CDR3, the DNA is TGTGCCATGAGCGGCGGACAGGACTACGAGCAGTACGTC. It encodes CAMSGGQDYEQYV.

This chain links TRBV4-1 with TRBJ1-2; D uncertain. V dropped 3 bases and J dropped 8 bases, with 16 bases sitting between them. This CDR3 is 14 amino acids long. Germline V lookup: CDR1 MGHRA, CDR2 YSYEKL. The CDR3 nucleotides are TGCGCCAGCAGCCAGCTCGGGTCGCCCGGGGGCTACACCTTC. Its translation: CASSQLGSPGGYTF.

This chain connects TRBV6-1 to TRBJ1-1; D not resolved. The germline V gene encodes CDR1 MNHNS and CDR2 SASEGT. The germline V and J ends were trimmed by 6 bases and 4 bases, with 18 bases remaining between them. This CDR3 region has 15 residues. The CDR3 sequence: CASSPRLGGGTEAFF. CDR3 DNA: TGTGCCAGCAGCCCCCGGCTTGGAGGTGGCACTGAAGCTTTCTTT.

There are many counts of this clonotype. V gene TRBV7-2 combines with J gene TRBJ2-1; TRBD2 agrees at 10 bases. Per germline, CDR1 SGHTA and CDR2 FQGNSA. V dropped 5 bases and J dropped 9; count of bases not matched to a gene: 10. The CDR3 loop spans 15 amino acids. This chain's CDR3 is CASSQRGGRFGEQFF. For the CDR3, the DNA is TGTGCCAGCAGCCAGCGGGGGGGCCGTTTCGGTGAGCAGTTCTTC.

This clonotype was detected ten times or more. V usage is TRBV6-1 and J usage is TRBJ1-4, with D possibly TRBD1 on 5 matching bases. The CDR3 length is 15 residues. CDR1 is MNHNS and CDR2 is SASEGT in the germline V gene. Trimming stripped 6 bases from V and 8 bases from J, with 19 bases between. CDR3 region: CASRSSTDGDEKLFF. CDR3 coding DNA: TGTGCCAGCAGGTCGAGCACGGACGGGGACGAAAAACTGTTTTTT.

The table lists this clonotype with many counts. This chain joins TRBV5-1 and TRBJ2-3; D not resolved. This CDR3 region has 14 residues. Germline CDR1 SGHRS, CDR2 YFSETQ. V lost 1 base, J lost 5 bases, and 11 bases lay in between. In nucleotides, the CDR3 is TGCGCCAGCAGCTTGCAATTTAGGGTAGATACGCAGTATTTT. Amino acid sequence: CASSLQFRVDTQYF.

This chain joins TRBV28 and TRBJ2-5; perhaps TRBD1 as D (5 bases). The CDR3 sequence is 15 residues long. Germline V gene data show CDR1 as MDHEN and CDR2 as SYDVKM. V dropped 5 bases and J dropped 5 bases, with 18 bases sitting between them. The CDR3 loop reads CASSKRIRAEETQYF. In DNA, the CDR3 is TGTGCCAGCAGTAAACGAATCAGGGCTGAGGAGACCCAGTACTTC.

CDR3 residues: CASSSVRQEGGYTF. As DNA, the CDR3 is TGTGCCAGCAGTTCCGTTCGGCAGGAGGGTGGCTACACCTTC. The chain links TRBV27 to TRBJ1-2; no firm D call. Germline values: CDR1 MNHEY, CDR2 SMNVEV (reference sequence). CDR3 size: 14 residues. V was cut by 4 bases and J by 7 bases, with 16 bases left in between.

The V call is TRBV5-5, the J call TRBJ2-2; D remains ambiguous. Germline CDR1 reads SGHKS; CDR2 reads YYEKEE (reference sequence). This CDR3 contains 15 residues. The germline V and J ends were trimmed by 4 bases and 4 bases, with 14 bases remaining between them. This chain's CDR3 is CASSPRYRTTGELFF. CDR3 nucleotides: TGTGCCAGCAGCCCGAGGTACAGAACCACCGGGGAGCTGTTTTTT.

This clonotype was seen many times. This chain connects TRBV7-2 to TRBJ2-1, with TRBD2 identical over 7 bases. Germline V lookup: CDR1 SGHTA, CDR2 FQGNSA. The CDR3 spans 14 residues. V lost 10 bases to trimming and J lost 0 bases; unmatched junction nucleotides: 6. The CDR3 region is CATSGLLSYNEQFF. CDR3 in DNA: TGTGCCACCTCGGGACTACTCTCCTACAATGAGCAGTTCTTC.

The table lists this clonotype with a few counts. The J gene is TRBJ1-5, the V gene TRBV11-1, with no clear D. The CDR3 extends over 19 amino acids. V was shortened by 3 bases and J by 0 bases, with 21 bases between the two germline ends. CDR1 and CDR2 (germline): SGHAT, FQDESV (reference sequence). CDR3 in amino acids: CASSFWWGTGPNSNQPQHF. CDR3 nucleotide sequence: TGTGCCAGCAGCTTCTGGTGGGGTACTGGTCCGAATAGCAATCAGCCCCAGCATTTT.

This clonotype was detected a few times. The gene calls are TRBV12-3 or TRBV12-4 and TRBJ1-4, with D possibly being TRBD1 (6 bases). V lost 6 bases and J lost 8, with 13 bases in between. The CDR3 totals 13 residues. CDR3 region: CASSSYREEKLFF. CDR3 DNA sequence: TGTGCCAGCAGCTCTTACAGGGAGGAAAAACTGTTTTTT.